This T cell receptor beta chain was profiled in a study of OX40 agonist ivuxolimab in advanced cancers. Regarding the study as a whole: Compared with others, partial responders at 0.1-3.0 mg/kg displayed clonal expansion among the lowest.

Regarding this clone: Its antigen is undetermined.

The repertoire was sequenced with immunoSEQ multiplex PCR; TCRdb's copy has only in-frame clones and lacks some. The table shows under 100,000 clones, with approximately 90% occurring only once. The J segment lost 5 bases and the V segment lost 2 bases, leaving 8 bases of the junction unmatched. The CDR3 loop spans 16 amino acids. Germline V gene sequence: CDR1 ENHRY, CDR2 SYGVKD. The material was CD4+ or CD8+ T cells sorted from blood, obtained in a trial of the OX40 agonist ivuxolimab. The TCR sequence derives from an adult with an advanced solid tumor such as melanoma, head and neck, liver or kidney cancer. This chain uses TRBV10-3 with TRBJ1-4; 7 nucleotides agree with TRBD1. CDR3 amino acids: CAISEMWTGRNEKLFF. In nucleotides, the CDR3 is TGTGCCATCAGTGAGATGTGGACAGGACGGAATGAAAAACTGTTTTTT.